This passage covers 21 T cell receptor beta chains from one sample sequenced in a study of cytomegalovirus exposure and HLA in healthy donors. The PCR had 60 Vbeta and 13 Jbeta primers. Here immunoSEQ multiplex PCR was the method, and the copy in TCRdb shows in-frame clones only, minus some. Altogether 200,000 or so clones are present, approximately 80% being singletons, with the ten largest covering approximately 0.092%. The sequenced sample consisted of PBMCs. The source is a boy younger than 10 in good health and CMV-seronegative.

J is TRBJ2-3 and V is TRBV2, with 8 bases matching TRBD1. The CDR3 runs 15 residues. J was trimmed by 4 bases and V by 3 bases; bases with no gene match: 6. Germline CDR1 reads SNHLY; CDR2 reads FYNNEI. CDR3 region: CASSETGVNPDTQYF. CDR3 sequence (DNA): TGTGCCAGCAGTGAGACAGGGGTTAATCCAGATACGCAGTATTTT.

The V and J genes are TRBV5-6 and TRBJ1-2; D is unclear. In germline, CDR1 is SGHDT, CDR2 YYEEEE. Trimming pared 2 bases from V and 8 bases from J, leaving 10 bases between. This CDR3 is 12 amino acids long. This CDR3 is CASSFGVRGYTF. The CDR3 DNA is TGTGCCAGCAGCTTCGGGGTTCGGGGCTACACCTTC.

Worth noting for this clone: The identical CDR3 is also encoded by other nucleotide sequences in the sample. This chain uses TRBV27 with TRBJ1-2; the D is unclear. Germline assignment: CDR1 MNHEY and CDR2 SMNVEV (reference sequence). CDR3 length: 13 amino acids. V lost 2 bases, J lost 1 base, and 5 bases lay in between. The CDR3 reads CASSLGLNYGYTF. The DNA of the CDR3 is TGTGCCAGCAGTTTAGGGCTTAACTATGGCTACACCTTC.

This rearrangement joins TRBV2 to TRBJ1-1, with 8 bases fitting TRBD1. The V and J ends lost 7 bases and 1 base, in that order; junction bases with no gene match: 5. The germline gives CDR1 SNHLY, CDR2 FYNNEI. The CDR3 totals 14 residues. The CDR3 DNA reads as TGTGCCAGCAACCTGGACAGGGAGAACACTGAAGCTTTCTTT. Translation gives CASNLDRENTEAFF.

The chain recombines TRBV7-9 with TRBJ1-1; D possibly corresponds to TRBD1 (6 bases). V was trimmed by 5 bases and J by 0 bases, leaving 13 bases between them. The CDR3 contains 15 residues. The V gene's germline CDR1 is SEHNR and CDR2 FQNEAQ (reference sequence). Here the CDR3 reads CASSPSPGVNTEAFF. The CDR3 nucleotides are TGTGCCAGCAGCCCAAGTCCAGGGGTGAACACTGAAGCTTTCTTT. Drawing the rest from reference TRBV7-9 and TRBJ1-1, the complete variable domain is DTGVSQNPRHKITKRGQNVTFRCDPISEHNRLYWYRQTLGQGPEFLTYFQNEAQLEKSRLLSDRFSAERPKGSFSTLEIQRTEQGDSAMYLCASSPSPGVNTEAFFGQGTRLTVV.

This chain uses TRBV15 with TRBJ2-1; 8 bases map to TRBD2. J was trimmed by 5 bases and V by 1 base; bases with no gene match: 7. The V gene's germline CDR1 is LNHNV and CDR2 YYDKDF (reference sequence). CDR3 length equals 16 residues. The CDR3 bases are TGTGCCACCAGCAGAGCCCTCGGGAGGGTAGACAATGAGCAGTTCTTC. Amino acid sequence: CATSRALGRVDNEQFF. Combining the CDR3 with reference TRBV15 and TRBJ2-1 gives the whole variable domain DAMVIQNPRYQVTQFGKPVTLSCSQTLNHNVMYWYQQKSSQAPKLLFHYYDKDFNNEADTPDNFQSRRPNTSFCFLDIRSPGLGDTAMYLCATSRALGRVDNEQFFGPGTRLTVL.

The chain is built from TRBV18 and TRBJ2-7; 8 nucleotides line up with TRBD2. This CDR3 contains 15 residues. The germline CDR1 and CDR2 sequences are KGHSH and LQKENI. Germline trimming cut 3 bases from V and 9 bases from J; bases unmatched to any gene: 13. The CDR3 is CASSPVGGGPSGQYF. In DNA, the CDR3 is TGTGCCAGCTCACCGGTCGGGGGGGGTCCGTCGGGGCAGTACTTC.

V is TRBV7-8 and J is TRBJ2-1, with 9 nucleotides matching TRBD2. CDR1 and CDR2 from the germline V gene are SGHVS and FQNEAQ. The junction had 6 bases not matched to a gene; V was cut back by 1 base and J by 2 bases. The CDR3 covers 17 residues. CDR3 sequence (DNA): TGTGCCAGCAGCTTAGGGCTTAAGCGGGGGGCCTACAATGAGCAGTTCTTC. Amino acid sequence: CASSLGLKRGAYNEQFF.

This clone was counted only a few times. CDR3 residues: CASSELGLGASYGYTF. CDR3 DNA sequence: TGTGCCAGCAGTGAATTGGGGCTGGGGGCGAGCTATGGCTACACCTTC. The chain combines TRBV6-1 with TRBJ1-2, with a weak D call TRBD1 (6 bases). The V gene lost 2 bases and the J gene lost 4 bases, with 17 bases spanning the gap. CDR3 length: 16 amino acids. Germline values: CDR1 MNHNS, CDR2 SASEGT.

The chain carries TRBV13 and TRBJ2-7; D possibly corresponds to TRBD1 (5 bases). Germline values: CDR1 PRHDT, CDR2 FYEKMQ (reference sequence). The CDR3 contains 17 residues. V lost 0 bases and J lost 7, with 22 bases in between. The CDR3 is CASSLGVMGLPMREQYF. CDR3 bases: TGTGCCAGCAGCTTAGGGGTGATGGGGCTCCCCATGCGGGAGCAGTACTTC. Full variable domain (outside the CDR3, taken from reference TRBV13 and TRBJ2-7): AAGVIQSPRHLIKEKRETATLKCYPIPRHDTVYWYQQGPGQDPQFLISFYEKMQSDKGSIPDRFSAQQFSDYHSELNMSSLELGDSALYFCASSLGVMGLPMREQYFGPGTRLTVT.

The sample holds one count of this clone. The gene calls are TRBV30 and TRBJ2-2; 8 positions match TRBD2. This CDR3 has 16 amino acids. Germline CDR1 and CDR2: GTSNPN and SVGIG (reference sequence). Trimming removed 0 bases from V and 2 bases from J; junction bases left unmatched: 5. The CDR3 sequence is CAWSVGSGTNTGELFF. In DNA form, the CDR3 reads TGTGCCTGGAGTGTAGGTAGCGGGACAAACACCGGGGAGCTGTTTTTT. The variable domain in full, completed from reference TRBV30 and TRBJ2-2, reads SQTIHQWPATLVQPVGSPLSLECTVEGTSNPNLYWYRQAAGRGLQLLFYSVGIGQISSEVPQNLSASRPQDRQFILSSKKLLLSDSGFYLCAWSVGSGTNTGELFFGEGSRLTVL.

CDR3 amino acids: CASSLAWASGDTDTQYF. CDR3 DNA sequence: TGTGCCAGCAGCTTAGCGTGGGCTAGCGGGGACACAGATACGCAGTATTTT. This sequence joins TRBV7-9 and TRBJ2-3; 9 bases agree with TRBD2. Germline values: CDR1 SEHNR, CDR2 FQNEAQ (reference sequence). The junction had 6 bases not matched to a gene; V was cut back by 0 bases and J by 2 bases. The CDR3 extends over 17 amino acids.

The V call is TRBV7-9, the J call TRBJ1-2; D gene unclear. Trimming removed 1 base from V and 8 bases from J, with 5 bases in between. The CDR3 is 11 residues long. Germline V gene lookup returns CDR1 SEHNR and CDR2 FQNEAQ (reference sequence). CDR3 coding DNA: TGTGCCAGCAGCTTAGAGCGCGGCTACACCTTC. Translation gives CASSLERGYTF.

V gene TRBV6-6 combines with J gene TRBJ2-1; the D gene is possibly TRBD2 (5 bases). Germline V gene sequence: CDR1 MNHNY, CDR2 SVGAGI (reference sequence). V gave up 0 bases and J gave up 7 bases, with 16 bases separating them. This CDR3 region has 16 residues. The CDR3 DNA sequence: TGTGCCAGCAGTTACTCGGAGGAGGTAGCTTGGAATGAGCAGTTCTTC. Its translation is CASSYSEEVAWNEQFF.

The V gene is TRBV9, the J gene TRBJ1-4; 9 bases are shared with TRBD1. Trimming removed 0 bases from V and 7 bases from J; junction bases left unmatched: 4. The CDR3 runs 15 residues. Germline V gene sequence: CDR1 SGDLS, CDR2 YYNGEE. CDR3 loop: CASSVGGTGFEKLFF. The CDR3 DNA sequence: TGTGCCAGCAGCGTAGGGGGGACAGGGTTTGAAAAACTGTTTTTT. Looking up the rest from reference TRBV9 and TRBJ1-4 gives the full variable domain: DSGVTQTPKHLITATGQRVTLRCSPRSGDLSVYWYQQSLDQGLQFLIQYYNGEERAKGNILERFSAQQFPDLHSELNLSSLELGDSALYFCASSVGGTGFEKLFFGSGTQLSVL.

The chain has TRBV1 and TRBJ2-5; no DNA check was done on the table's D call, TRBD2. TRBV1 is a pseudogene segment. This CDR3 region has 17 residues. CDR3 protein: CTSSHGGVLAIPETQYF. DNA of the CDR3: TGCACCAGCAGCCATGGTGGGGTTCTAGCGATCCCGGAGACCCAGTACTTC.

CDR3 sequence: CASGGQGASGELFF. The DNA for the CDR3 is TGTGCCAGCGGGGGGCAGGGGGCGTCCGGGGAGCTGTTTTTT. The chain has TRBV6-1 and TRBJ2-2; 8 nucleotides line up with TRBD1. V shed 8 bases and J 6 bases; nucleotides not matched to a gene: 8. Germline V gene data show CDR1 as MNHNS and CDR2 as SASEGT. The CDR3 runs to 14 residues.

The chain recombines TRBV7-9 with TRBJ1-4; D perhaps matches TRBD1 (5 bases). Germline CDR1 reads SEHNR; CDR2 reads FQNEAQ (reference sequence). CDR3 length: 19 amino acids. The V gene lost 5 bases and the J gene lost 0 bases, with 22 bases spanning the gap. CDR3 DNA sequence: TGTGCCAGCAGCCTAAGCCTCGCCGGGACTGTGGCAACTAATGAAAAACTGTTTTTT. The encoded protein is CASSLSLAGTVATNEKLFF.

A remark on this clone: The sample carries other DNA sequences with the same CDR3. This sequence joins TRBV7-2 and TRBJ1-2; weak D call: TRBD1 (5 bases). Between the trimmed V and J ends, which lost 2 bases and 4 bases, there was a span of 11 bases. The CDR3 loop spans 14 amino acids. In germline, CDR1 is SGHTA, CDR2 FQGNSA. The CDR3 DNA is TGTGCCAGCAGCTTAAGGCAGGGAGGCTATGGCTACACCTTC. Protein product: CASSLRQGGYGYTF.

This rearrangement joins TRBV7-9 to TRBJ2-5; 11 bases agree with TRBD2. V shed 6 bases, J shed 2 bases, and the junction held 2 bases outside the gene matches. Germline CDR1 SEHNR, CDR2 FQNEAQ (reference sequence). This CDR3 has 14 amino acids. In DNA form, the CDR3 reads TGTGCCAGCAGAACTAGCGGGGGACAAGAGACCCAGTACTTC. This gives the protein CASRTSGGQETQYF.

V is TRBV4-3 and J is TRBJ2-2, with a weak D call TRBD2 (7 bases). Per germline, CDR1 LGHNA and CDR2 YSLEER. The V end lost 4 bases, the J end lost 6 bases, and 15 bases lay between the germline ends. This CDR3 is 15 amino acids long. The CDR3 DNA follows: TGCGCCAGCAGCCTCATGCGGGGGCAGGCCGGGGAGCTGTTTTTT. Translating gives CASSLMRGQAGELFF.